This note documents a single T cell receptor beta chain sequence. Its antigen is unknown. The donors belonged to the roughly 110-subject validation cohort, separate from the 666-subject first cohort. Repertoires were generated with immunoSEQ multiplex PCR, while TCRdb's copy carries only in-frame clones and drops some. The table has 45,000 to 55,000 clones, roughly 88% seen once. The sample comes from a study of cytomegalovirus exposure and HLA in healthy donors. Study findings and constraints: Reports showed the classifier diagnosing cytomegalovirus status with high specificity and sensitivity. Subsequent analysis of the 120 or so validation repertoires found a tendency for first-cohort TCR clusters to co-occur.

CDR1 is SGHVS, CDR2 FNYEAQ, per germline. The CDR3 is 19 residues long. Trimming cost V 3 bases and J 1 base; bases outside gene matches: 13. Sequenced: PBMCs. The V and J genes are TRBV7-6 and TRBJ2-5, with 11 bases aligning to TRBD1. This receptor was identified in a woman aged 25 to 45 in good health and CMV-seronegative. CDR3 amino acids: CASSLGQDRGRRGQETQYF. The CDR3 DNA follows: TGTGCCAGCAGCTTGGGTCAGGACAGGGGGCGGAGGGGCCAAGAGACCCAGTACTTC.